Shown below are 8 T cell receptor beta chains from a single sample sequenced in a study of T-cell memory formation after mild COVID-19. TCRdb recomputed calls from the 5' RACE reads with MiXCR, one row per CDR3 protein. The sample has a few hundred thousand distinct CDR3 sequences, roughly 17% seen once. Sequences were obtained from PBMCs or a T cell subset sorted from them (not recorded which). These receptors all stem from a man between 18 and 35 years old who had mild COVID-19 (a few samples of this study predate the infection). Cell type and time point are not known.

This clonotype appeared a few times. The V call is TRBV6-2 or TRBV6-3, the J call TRBJ2-3, with 10 bases lining up with TRBD2. The germline V gene has CDR1 MNHEY and CDR2 SVGEGT. The CDR3 spans 14 residues. V dropped 5 bases and J dropped 1; count of bases not matched to a gene: 0. CDR3 sequence reads: CASSGTSGTDTQYF. CDR3 sequence (DNA): TGTGCCAGCAGTGGGACTAGCGGCACAGATACGCAGTATTTT.

This clonotype has ten or more counts. This chain joins TRBV18 and TRBJ2-4; a possible D gene is TRBD2 (6 bases). The CDR3 is 15 residues long. Deletions cut 0 bases from V and 8 bases from J, with 14 bases between. Per the germline V gene, CDR1 is KGHSH and CDR2 is LQKENI. The CDR3 DNA reads TGTGCCAGCTCACCACCGGCGGGGAGACGCGACATTCAGTACTTC. It codes for CASSPPAGRRDIQYF. Drawing the rest from reference TRBV18 and TRBJ2-4, the complete variable domain is NAGVMQNPRHLVRRRGQEARLRCSPMKGHSHVYWYRQLPEEGLKFMVYLQKENIIDESGMPKERFSAEFPKEGPSILRIQQVVRGDSAAYFCASSPPAGRRDIQYFGAGTRLSVL.

This clonotype was counted a few times. V gene TRBV6-5 combines with J gene TRBJ1-1, with D perhaps TRBD1 (5 bases). V was shortened by 5 bases and J by 2 bases, with 9 bases between the two germline ends. CDR3 length: 13 residues. Germline V gene data show CDR1 as MNHEY and CDR2 as SVGAGI. The CDR3 bases are TGTGCCAGCAGTGGGACCCTAAACACTGAAGCTTTCTTT. Translation: CASSGTLNTEAFF.

V gene TRBV28 combines with J gene TRBJ2-7, with D tentatively TRBD1 (6 bases). Germline V CDR1 and CDR2: MDHEN, SYDVKM. The V end was cut by 6 bases, the J end by 3 bases, with 9 bases between. The CDR3 has 12 residues. Here the CDR3 reads CASSMTGYEQYV. CDR3 bases: TGTGCCAGCAGCATGACAGGCTACGAGCAGTACGTC.

This chain connects TRBV5-1 to TRBJ2-5; the D is unclear. Germline CDR1 SGHRS, CDR2 YFSETQ. V dropped 2 bases and J dropped 5 bases, with 13 bases sitting between them. The CDR3 has 14 amino acids. This chain's CDR3 is CASSFGPAVETQYF. The CDR3 DNA sequence: TGCGCCAGCAGCTTTGGGCCCGCGGTGGAGACCCAGTACTTC.

This clonotype has more than one count but fewer than ten. The rearrangement links TRBV20-1 to TRBJ2-3; 11 bases are a match to TRBD2. CDR1 is DFQATT and CDR2 is SNEGSKA in the germline V gene (reference sequence). The CDR3 sequence is 16 residues long. V lost 0 bases and J lost 4; bases outside the gene matches: 6. The CDR3 region has the DNA TGCAGTGCTAGAGATTATCTAGCGGGGGGATCAGATACGCAGTATTTT. Translation gives CSARDYLAGGSDTQYF.

V gene TRBV4-3 combines with J gene TRBJ2-7, with a tentative D call TRBD1 (5 bases). The germline gives CDR1 LGHNA, CDR2 YSLEER. V dropped 0 bases and J dropped 4 bases, with 19 bases sitting between them. This CDR3 is built from 17 residues. The CDR3 sequence is CASSQDFTTGTKYEQYF. CDR3 bases: TGCGCCAGCAGCCAAGATTTCACAACAGGCACTAAGTACGAGCAGTACTTC.

A few counts support this clonotype. The chain recombines TRBV4-1 with TRBJ2-7; maybe TRBD1 (6 bases). Looked up from germline, CDR1 is MGHRA and CDR2 is YSYEKL. V lost 0 bases to trimming and J lost 4 bases, with 13 bases between them. This CDR3 contains 15 residues. CDR3 sequence reads: CASSQENQGWYEQYF. DNA for the CDR3: TGCGCCAGCAGCCAAGAGAACCAGGGGTGGTACGAGCAGTACTTC.